This T cell receptor beta chain appears in the sequencing data of a study of blood T cell repertoires in COVID-19. The V end lost 4 bases, the J end lost 0 bases, and 13 bases lay between the germline ends. The germline CDR1 and CDR2 sequences are SGHRS and YFSETQ. This CDR3 is built from 16 residues. TCRdb's copy holds only in-frame clones and misses some; the assay was immunoSEQ multiplex PCR. The sample lists tens of thousands of clones; about 89% were seen once. The TCR originated in a man aged 50 to 59 with active COVID-19. This chain links TRBV5-1 with TRBJ1-4, with D perhaps matching TRBD1 (5 bases). Sequencing used peripheral blood. The CDR3 coding sequence is TGCGCCAGCAGCAAGCAGCAGGGAACAACTAATGAAAAACTGTTTTTT. Translated, it gives CASSKQQGTTNEKLFF.